These 30 T cell receptor beta chains came from one sample sequenced in a study of T cell changes during pregnancy in multiple sclerosis. TCRdb's copy holds only in-frame clones and misses some; the assay was immunoSEQ multiplex PCR. The data show roughly 32,000 clones, 91% seen once. The starting material was CD8+ T cells from peripheral blood mononuclear cells, obtained in the second trimester of pregnancy. The receptors originated from a female donor in good health, enrolled as a control in a pregnancy study.

This sequence joins TRBV13 and TRBJ2-5, with 7 bases that match TRBD1. The CDR3 length is 15 residues. V shed 5 bases and J 5 bases; nucleotides not matched to a gene: 11. Germline CDR1 reads PRHDT; CDR2 reads FYEKMQ (reference sequence). The CDR3 is CASSVWDRGRETQYF. CDR3 nucleotide sequence: TGTGCCAGCAGCGTATGGGACAGAGGAAGGGAGACCCAGTACTTC.

This clone was seen just once. This chain uses TRBV9 with TRBJ1-1; 9 nucleotides align to TRBD1. The trim removed 3 bases at V and 9 bases at J, leaving 6 bases unmatched. Germline lookup yields CDR1 SGDLS and CDR2 YYNGEE. CDR3 length equals 13 residues. CDR3 DNA sequence: TGTGCCAGCAGCGGAGAAGGACAGGGGAAAGCTTTCTTT. This sequence encodes CASSGEGQGKAFF.

The V call is TRBV10-2, the J call TRBJ2-3; TRBD2 matches at 14 bases. The germline gives CDR1 WSHSY, CDR2 SAAADI. The CDR3 contains 20 residues. V was clipped by 0 bases and J by 0 bases; unmatched bases: 8. The CDR3 loop reads CASSESSGGLAGVSTDTQYF. DNA of the CDR3: TGCGCCAGCAGTGAGTCGTCTGGGGGACTAGCGGGGGTAAGCACAGATACGCAGTATTTT.

The chain is built from TRBV5-4 and TRBJ1-2; D possibly corresponds to TRBD1 (5 bases). V lost 4 bases and J lost 0, with 19 bases in between. The CDR3 is 17 residues long. Germline V gene data show CDR1 as SGHNT and CDR2 as YYREEE (reference sequence). CDR3 nucleotide sequence: TGTGCCAGCAGCCTACAGGTTCCGCGGAACGCTAACTATGGCTACACCTTC. It encodes CASSLQVPRNANYGYTF. Supplemented by reference TRBV5-4 and TRBJ1-2, the full variable domain reads ETGVTQSPTHLIKTRGQQVTLRCSSQSGHNTVSWYQQALGQGPQFIFQYYREEENGRGNFPPRFSGLQFPNYSSELNVNALELDDSALYLCASSLQVPRNANYGYTFGSGTRLTVV.

This sequence joins TRBV6-1 and TRBJ2-7; possibly TRBD1 for D (6 bases). Germline CDR1 is MNHNS and CDR2 is SASEGT. The CDR3 covers 14 residues. V lost 7 bases and J 1 base, leaving 14 bases between the germline ends. CDR3 loop: CASTTRDTSYEQYF. The CDR3, as DNA: TGTGCCAGCACTACTCGGGACACTTCCTACGAGCAGTACTTC.

The chain links TRBV9 to TRBJ2-5; 9 bases match TRBD2. V gave up 3 bases and J gave up 1 base; unmatched junction bases: 7. The CDR3 consists of 16 residues. Germline-derived CDR1 and CDR2 are SGDLS and YYNGEE. The CDR3 nucleotides read TGTGCCAGCAGCGCCGAGACTAGCGGAGCCCAAGAGACCCAGTACTTC. It specifies CASSAETSGAQETQYF.

This clone was picked up one time. The chain links TRBV4-3 to TRBJ1-5; TRBD1 aligns across 10 bases. CDR3 length: 19 amino acids. Germline CDR1 and CDR2: LGHNA and YSLEER. Trimming removed 0 bases from V and 0 bases from J; junction bases left unmatched: 8. This CDR3 is CASSQEMGDRGYSNQPQHF. Written as DNA, the CDR3 is TGCGCCAGCAGCCAAGAAATGGGGGACAGGGGATATAGCAATCAGCCCCAGCATTTT.

The chain joins TRBV6-5 to TRBJ2-7; 12 bases fit TRBD1. Germline loops: CDR1 MNHEY, CDR2 SVGAGI. With 6 bases clipped from V and 6 bases from J, the junction kept 6 bases outside the gene matches. The CDR3 covers 14 residues. This CDR3 reads CASSEGQGAGEQYF. The CDR3 DNA reads TGTGCCAGCAGCGAGGGACAGGGGGCCGGCGAGCAGTACTTC.

To note about this clone: The DNA is omitted, as the CDR3 cannot be located on it reliably, and the CDR3 follows TCRdb's listing. CDR3 sequence: CASSQESGQGAFFGNTIYF. The chain carries TRBV4-1 and TRBJ1-3; the table calls TRBD1, which could not be checked here. The germline CDR1 and CDR2 sequences are MGHRA and YSYEKL. The CDR3 extends over 19 residues, inclusive of both ends.

Only one count was recorded for this clone. The chain uses TRBV5-4 and TRBJ2-6, with D possibly being TRBD2 (5 bases). This CDR3 has 17 residues. V shed 0 bases and J shed 1 base, with 11 bases lying between them. Germline-derived CDR1 and CDR2 are SGHNT and YYREEE (reference sequence). CDR3 sequence reads: CASSLASSGSGANVLTF. Written as DNA, the CDR3 is TGTGCCAGCAGCTTGGCCTCATCGGGGTCTGGGGCCAACGTCCTGACTTTC.

This chain connects TRBV30 to TRBJ2-5, with a tentative D call TRBD2 (5 bases). V gave up 3 bases and J gave up 1 base, with 12 bases separating them. From germline, CDR1 is GTSNPN and CDR2 SVGIG (reference sequence). CDR3 length equals 14 residues. The CDR3 sequence: CAWRGDGIQETQYF. Here the CDR3 DNA reads TGTGCCTGGAGGGGAGATGGTATCCAAGAGACCCAGTACTTC. Full variable domain (remainder filled in from reference TRBV30 and TRBJ2-5): SQTIHQWPATLVQPVGSPLSLECTVEGTSNPNLYWYRQAAGRGLQLLFYSVGIGQISSEVPQNLSASRPQDRQFILSSKKLLLSDSGFYLCAWRGDGIQETQYFGPGTRLLVL.

This CDR3 reads CASSSGLPQTYEQYF. In DNA, the CDR3 is TGTGCCAGCAGCTCGGGACTACCTCAAACCTACGAGCAGTACTTC. V usage is TRBV5-4 and J usage is TRBJ2-7, with 7 bases identical to TRBD2. In germline, CDR1 is SGHNT, CDR2 YYREEE (reference sequence). The length of the CDR3 is 15 residues. The V segment lost 3 bases and the J segment 2 bases; nucleotides outside the gene matches: 8.

The rearrangement uses TRBV10-3 and TRBJ1-3; 8 positions agree with TRBD1. After removal of 6 bases from V and 0 bases from J, the junction contained 16 bases not matched to a gene. The germline V gene encodes CDR1 ENHRY and CDR2 SYGVKD. The CDR3 covers 19 residues. The CDR3 spells CAISHAYDRGPHSGNTIYF. The CDR3 nucleotides are TGTGCCATCAGCCACGCATACGACAGGGGCCCTCACTCTGGAAACACCATATATTTT.

The chain employs TRBV27 and TRBJ1-5; perhaps TRBD1 as D (5 bases). This CDR3 is 14 amino acids long. V lost 4 bases to trimming and J lost 4 bases, with 11 bases between them. The V gene's germline CDR1 is MNHEY and CDR2 SMNVEV (reference sequence). The CDR3 sequence: CASSYKGVNQPQHF. CDR3 in DNA: TGTGCCAGCAGTTATAAAGGGGTGAATCAGCCCCAGCATTTT.

The chain couples TRBV19 to TRBJ1-4; D is unclear. This CDR3 contains 17 residues. In germline, CDR1 is LNHDA, CDR2 SQIVND (reference sequence). V was clipped by 0 bases and J by 4 bases, with 15 bases between them. CDR3 coding DNA: TGTGCCAGTAGTATAGATCTCCGCGGGGTAATTAATGAAAAACTGTTTTTT. It translates to CASSIDLRGVINEKLFF.

This chain connects TRBV9 to TRBJ2-6; 7 nucleotides align to TRBD1. CDR1 is SGDLS and CDR2 is YYNGEE in the germline V gene. J was trimmed by 0 bases and V by 0 bases; bases with no gene match: 6. The CDR3 contains 18 residues. For the CDR3, the DNA is TGTGCCAGCAGCGTAGAAGAGGGGGCTATCTCTGGGGCCAACGTCCTGACTTTC. As protein: CASSVEEGAISGANVLTF.

The gene calls are TRBV9 and TRBJ2-7, with a weak D call TRBD1 (6 bases). The length of the CDR3 is 16 residues. V lost 1 base and J lost 0, with 14 bases in between. The germline CDR1 and CDR2 sequences are SGDLS and YYNGEE. The CDR3 is CASSVSQDSVSYEQYF. DNA for the CDR3: TGTGCCAGCAGCGTATCACAGGACAGCGTCTCCTACGAGCAGTACTTC.

The rearrangement uses TRBV6-1 and TRBJ2-5, with 7 bases fitting TRBD1. Germline assignment: CDR1 MNHNS and CDR2 SASEGT. This CDR3 comprises 13 residues. The CDR3 region is CAGQAQYQETQYF. For the CDR3, the DNA is TGTGCAGGACAGGCCCAGTACCAAGAGACCCAGTACTTC.

The chain is built from TRBV7-9 and TRBJ1-6; 10 bases line up with TRBD1. The CDR3 spans 14 residues. Unmatched junction bases numbered 2, after V lost 4 bases and J lost 8 bases. The V gene's germline CDR1 is SEHNR and CDR2 FQNEAQ (reference sequence). The CDR3 sequence is CASSSGQGDSPLHF. The CDR3 DNA follows: TGTGCCAGCAGCTCCGGACAGGGGGATTCACCCCTCCACTTT.

The chain links TRBV4-1 to TRBJ2-1; D is undetermined. Trimming left V 1 base short and J 6 bases short, with 7 bases between. Germline CDR1 is MGHRA and CDR2 is YSYEKL. The CDR3 has 13 residues. The CDR3 region is CASSQADFNEQFF. DNA for the CDR3: TGCGCCAGCAGCCAAGCAGACTTCAATGAGCAGTTCTTC.

The V and J genes are TRBV19 and TRBJ1-6; D is ambiguous. The CDR3 runs to 14 residues. Per the germline V gene, CDR1 is LNHDA and CDR2 is SQIVND (reference sequence). V was shortened by 8 bases and J by 7 bases, with 15 bases between the two germline ends. The DNA of the CDR3 is TGTGCCAGTCGATTCCAGGCCGGCAATTCACCCCTCCACTTT. Amino acid sequence: CASRFQAGNSPLHF.

The CDR3 sequence: CAWKRRKDSYGYTF. The CDR3 DNA reads TGTGCCTGGAAACGTCGGAAGGACAGCTATGGCTACACCTTC. The genes are TRBV30 and TRBJ1-2; tentatively, D is TRBD1 (6 bases). The CDR3 has 14 residues. Germline V gives CDR1 GTSNPN, CDR2 SVGIG (reference sequence). The germline V and J ends were trimmed by 4 bases and 4 bases, with 16 bases remaining between them.

The chain joins TRBV18 to TRBJ2-2; 7 bases line up with TRBD2. V shed 0 bases and J 3 bases; nucleotides not matched to a gene: 7. The CDR3 sequence is 17 residues long. Germline CDR1 is KGHSH and CDR2 is LQKENI. The CDR3 protein is CASSPPMGGDDTGELFF. CDR3 DNA sequence: TGTGCCAGCTCACCACCGATGGGGGGGGACGACACCGGGGAGCTGTTTTTT.

The V and J genes are TRBV7-8 and TRBJ2-7; 8 bases are a match to TRBD2. The ends lost 8 bases at V and 2 bases at J; junction bases unmatched: 5. Germline V gene sequence: CDR1 SGHVS, CDR2 FQNEAQ. The length of the CDR3 is 13 residues. The CDR3 loop is CASSRGGTYEQYF. As DNA, the CDR3 is TGTGCCAGCTCTCGGGGGGGCACCTACGAGCAGTACTTC.

The rearrangement uses TRBV4-1 and TRBJ1-1, with a possible D match to TRBD1 (6 bases). Trimming shortened V by 4 bases and J by 4 bases, and 16 bases separated the two germline ends. The CDR3 sequence is 15 residues long. Germline assignment: CDR1 MGHRA and CDR2 YSYEKL. The DNA for the CDR3 is TGCGCCAGCAGCCTTCAAGCAGGGGCGGGCACTGAAGCTTTCTTT. It encodes CASSLQAGAGTEAFF.

This chain connects TRBV7-9 to TRBJ2-1; no definite D call. The V and J ends lost 8 bases and 5 bases respectively, with 7 bases between them. Per the germline V gene, CDR1 is SEHNR and CDR2 is FQNEAQ (reference sequence). The CDR3 is made up of 11 amino acids. CDR3 nucleotides: TGTGCCAGCTACAGCCACAATGAGCAGTTCTTC. As protein: CASYSHNEQFF. The whole variable domain, remainder taken from reference TRBV7-9 and TRBJ2-1, is DTGVSQNPRHKITKRGQNVTFRCDPISEHNRLYWYRQTLGQGPEFLTYFQNEAQLEKSRLLSDRFSAERPKGSFSTLEIQRTEQGDSAMYLCASYSHNEQFFGPGTRLTVL.

The J gene is TRBJ2-5, the V gene TRBV6-1, with TRBD1 matching over 7 bases. This CDR3 comprises 16 residues. Per germline, CDR1 MNHNS and CDR2 SASEGT. V shed 4 bases, J shed 7 bases, and the junction held 15 bases outside the gene matches. For the CDR3, the DNA is TGTGCCAGCAGTGGGGCCTCCGGGACAGCGATGGGGACCCAGTACTTC. Protein product: CASSGASGTAMGTQYF.

J is TRBJ2-2 and V is TRBV30; D ambiguous. The CDR3 has 12 residues. With 1 base removed from V and 7 bases from J, the gap between germline ends came to 7 bases. Germline V gene sequence: CDR1 GTSNPN, CDR2 SVGIG (reference sequence). This chain's CDR3 is CAWSGLVGELFF. The CDR3, as DNA: TGTGCCTGGAGTGGTCTTGTCGGGGAGCTGTTTTTT. The complete variable domain, with remaining parts taken from reference TRBV30 and TRBJ2-2, reads SQTIHQWPATLVQPVGSPLSLECTVEGTSNPNLYWYRQAAGRGLQLLFYSVGIGQISSEVPQNLSASRPQDRQFILSSKKLLLSDSGFYLCAWSGLVGELFFGEGSRLTVL.

The table lists this clone with a count of one. This sequence joins TRBV10-1 and TRBJ2-7; perhaps TRBD1 as D (5 bases). The CDR3 runs 15 residues. V shed 7 bases and J shed 2 bases, with 18 bases lying between them. Germline CDR1 reads WNHNN; CDR2 reads SYGVQD (reference sequence). The CDR3 DNA reads as TGCGCCAGCAAACAAAAGGGGCAGATCCCCTACGAGCAGTACTTC. This gives the protein CASKQKGQIPYEQYF.

The sample holds a few counts of this clone. The J gene is TRBJ2-6, the V gene TRBV4-3; TRBD2 might be the D (6 bases). This CDR3 region has 16 residues. Trimming removed 3 bases from V and 0 bases from J, with 9 bases in between. Germline CDR1 LGHNA, CDR2 YSLEER. The CDR3 sequence: CASSQGEVSGANVLTF. The CDR3 DNA reads as TGCGCCAGCAGCCAGGGGGAGGTCTCTGGGGCCAACGTCCTGACTTTC.